Given below is one T cell receptor (beta chain) in context. Its antigen remains unknown. PCR amplification relied on 60 Vbeta primers (plus 13 Jbeta primers). Produced via immunoSEQ multiplex PCR; TCRdb's table is partial and in-frame only. The repertoire holds roughly 200,000 clones, 77% seen once, with less than 3.5% in the top ten. Germline V CDR1 and CDR2: SGHRS, YFSETQ. With 0 bases clipped from V and 7 bases from J, the junction kept 10 bases outside the gene matches. The CDR3 is 16 amino acids. This sample is drawn from a study of cytomegalovirus exposure and HLA in healthy donors. Study-wide results and caveats: Researchers had no immune exposure information except CMV serostatus available. Presence/absence results assume similar sequencing depth per donor, which may not hold.

The source of this sequence is a woman aged 55-70 years in good health and CMV-seropositive. The sample comprised PBMCs. The J gene is TRBJ2-1, the V gene TRBV5-1, with 7 bases identical to TRBD2. The CDR3 sequence is CASSLEAPGLSNEQFF. CDR3 nucleotides: TGCGCCAGCAGCTTGGAGGCCCCGGGACTATCAAATGAGCAGTTCTTC.